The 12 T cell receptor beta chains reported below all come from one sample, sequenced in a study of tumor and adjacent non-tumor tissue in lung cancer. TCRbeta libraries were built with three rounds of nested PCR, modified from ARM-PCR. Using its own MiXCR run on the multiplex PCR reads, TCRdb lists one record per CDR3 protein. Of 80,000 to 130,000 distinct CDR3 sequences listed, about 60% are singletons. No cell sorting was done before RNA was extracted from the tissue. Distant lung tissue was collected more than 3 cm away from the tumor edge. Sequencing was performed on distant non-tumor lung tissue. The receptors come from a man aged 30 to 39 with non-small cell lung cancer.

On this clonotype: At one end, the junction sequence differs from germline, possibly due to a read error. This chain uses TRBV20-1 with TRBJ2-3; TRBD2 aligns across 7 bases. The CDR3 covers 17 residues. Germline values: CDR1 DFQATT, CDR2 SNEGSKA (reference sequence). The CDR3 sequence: CSDRDGGGEGSTDTQYF. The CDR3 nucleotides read TGCAGTGATAGAGACGGGGGAGGGGAGGGTAGCACAGATACGCAGTATTTT.

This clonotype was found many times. The CDR3: CASSSPLYEQYF. CDR3 sequence (DNA): TGTGCCAGCAGTTCGCCGTTATACGAGCAGTACTTC. This chain uses TRBV6-2 or TRBV6-3 with TRBJ2-7; D unresolved. The CDR3 totals 12 residues. Trimming cost V 4 bases and J 4 bases, with 8 bases left between them. Per germline, CDR1 MNHEY and CDR2 SVGEGT.

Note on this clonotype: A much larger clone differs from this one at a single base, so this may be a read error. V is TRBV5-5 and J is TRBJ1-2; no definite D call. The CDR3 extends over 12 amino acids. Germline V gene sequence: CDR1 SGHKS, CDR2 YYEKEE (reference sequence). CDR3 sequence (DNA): TGTGTCAGCAGCTTGGCGGGGTTTGGCTACACCTTC. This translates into CVSSLAGFGYTF.

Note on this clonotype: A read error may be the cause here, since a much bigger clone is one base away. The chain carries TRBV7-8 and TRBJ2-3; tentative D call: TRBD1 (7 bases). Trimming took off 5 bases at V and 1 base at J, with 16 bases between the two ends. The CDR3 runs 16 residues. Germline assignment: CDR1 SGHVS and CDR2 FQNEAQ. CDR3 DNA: TGTGCCAGCAGCATATCAGGGGGGTCGGGCACAGATACGCAGTATTTT. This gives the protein CASSISGGSGTDTQYF.

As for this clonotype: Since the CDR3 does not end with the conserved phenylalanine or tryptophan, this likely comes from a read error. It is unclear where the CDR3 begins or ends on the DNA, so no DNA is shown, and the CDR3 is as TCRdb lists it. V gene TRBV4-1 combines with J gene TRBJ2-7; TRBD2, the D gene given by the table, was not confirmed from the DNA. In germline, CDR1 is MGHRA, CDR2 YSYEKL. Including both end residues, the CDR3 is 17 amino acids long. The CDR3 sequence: CASSPLYRIGRVYEQYL.

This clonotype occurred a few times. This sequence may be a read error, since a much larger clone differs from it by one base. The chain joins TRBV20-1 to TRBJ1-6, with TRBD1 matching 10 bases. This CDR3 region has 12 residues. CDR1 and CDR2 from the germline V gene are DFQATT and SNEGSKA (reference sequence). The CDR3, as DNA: TGCAGTGCCCGGACAGGGGGTTCACCCTTCCACTTT. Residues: CSARTGGSPFHF.

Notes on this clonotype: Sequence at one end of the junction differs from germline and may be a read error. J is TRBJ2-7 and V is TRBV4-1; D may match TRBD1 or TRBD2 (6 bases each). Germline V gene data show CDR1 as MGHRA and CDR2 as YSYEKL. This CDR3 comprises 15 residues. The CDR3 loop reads CANSSNGGRSYEQYF. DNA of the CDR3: TGCGCCAACAGCTCTAACGGGGGCCGCTCCTACGAGCAGTACTTC.

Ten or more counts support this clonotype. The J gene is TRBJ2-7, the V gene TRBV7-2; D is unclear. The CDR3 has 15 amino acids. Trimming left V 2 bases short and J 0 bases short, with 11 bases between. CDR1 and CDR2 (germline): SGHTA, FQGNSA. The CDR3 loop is CASSLIGVTSYEQYF. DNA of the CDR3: TGTGCCAGCAGCTTAATTGGGGTCACCTCCTACGAGCAGTACTTC.

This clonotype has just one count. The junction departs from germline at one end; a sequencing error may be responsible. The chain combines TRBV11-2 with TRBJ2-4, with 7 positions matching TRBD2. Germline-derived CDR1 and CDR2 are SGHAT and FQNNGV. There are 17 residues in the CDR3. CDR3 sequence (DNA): TGTGTCAGCAGCTTAAGCGGGGCGTCTCTAGCCAAAACCATTCAGTACTTC. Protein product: CVSSLSGASLAKTIQYF.

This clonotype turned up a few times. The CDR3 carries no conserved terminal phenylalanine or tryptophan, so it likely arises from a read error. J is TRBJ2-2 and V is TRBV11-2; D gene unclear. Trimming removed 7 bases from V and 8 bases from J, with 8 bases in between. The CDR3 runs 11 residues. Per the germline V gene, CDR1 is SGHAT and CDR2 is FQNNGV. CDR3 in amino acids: CASTPTGELFL. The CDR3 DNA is TGTGCCAGCACCCCCACAGGGGAGCTGTTTTTA.

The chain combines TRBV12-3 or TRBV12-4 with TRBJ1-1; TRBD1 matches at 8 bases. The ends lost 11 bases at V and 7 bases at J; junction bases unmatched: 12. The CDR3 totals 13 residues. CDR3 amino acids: CAAGNRGGFEAFF. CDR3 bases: TGTGCCGCCGGAAACAGGGGGGGATTTGAAGCTTTCTTT.

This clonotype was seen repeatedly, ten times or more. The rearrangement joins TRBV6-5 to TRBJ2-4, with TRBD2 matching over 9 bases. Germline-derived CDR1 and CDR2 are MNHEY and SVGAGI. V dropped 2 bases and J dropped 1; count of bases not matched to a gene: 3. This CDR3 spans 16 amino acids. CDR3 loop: CASSYGLAGAKNIQYF. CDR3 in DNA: TGTGCCAGCAGTTACGGGCTAGCGGGGGCCAAAAACATTCAGTACTTC.